This TCR beta chain comes out of a study of shared clonotypes between healthy human individuals. The CDR3 spans 13 residues. Per the germline V gene, CDR1 is MGHDK and CDR2 is SYGVNS. V lost 0 bases and J 2 bases, leaving 3 bases between the germline ends. The protocol was immunoSEQ multiplex PCR, while the TCRdb copy is restricted to in-frame clones and leaves out a portion. This table has millions of clones, approximately 93% appearing once. In the case of this clone: Its antigen is not identified.

General study points: Naive subsets tended to show greater estimated richness than memory subsets. A handful of donors showed sharing of approximately 5% of naive CD4 clonotypes.

The receptor was isolated from a man between 18 and 35 years old in good health. Some clones in this sample may be carry-over from other donors' samples. Sequences were obtained from naive CD4+ T cells from PBMCs. Subset reported: CD45RA+ positively selected. The J gene is TRBJ2-3, the V gene TRBV25-1; D is ambiguous. The DNA for the CDR3 is TGTGCCAGCAGTGAATATACCACAGATACGCAGTATTTT. It is translated as CASSEYTTDTQYF. The full variable domain, rest sourced from reference TRBV25-1 and TRBJ2-3, is EADIYQTPRYLVIGTGKKITLECSQTMGHDKMYWYQQDPGMELHLIHYSYGVNSTEKGDLSSESTVSRIRTEHFPLTLESARPSHTSQYLCASSEYTTDTQYFGPGTRLTVL.